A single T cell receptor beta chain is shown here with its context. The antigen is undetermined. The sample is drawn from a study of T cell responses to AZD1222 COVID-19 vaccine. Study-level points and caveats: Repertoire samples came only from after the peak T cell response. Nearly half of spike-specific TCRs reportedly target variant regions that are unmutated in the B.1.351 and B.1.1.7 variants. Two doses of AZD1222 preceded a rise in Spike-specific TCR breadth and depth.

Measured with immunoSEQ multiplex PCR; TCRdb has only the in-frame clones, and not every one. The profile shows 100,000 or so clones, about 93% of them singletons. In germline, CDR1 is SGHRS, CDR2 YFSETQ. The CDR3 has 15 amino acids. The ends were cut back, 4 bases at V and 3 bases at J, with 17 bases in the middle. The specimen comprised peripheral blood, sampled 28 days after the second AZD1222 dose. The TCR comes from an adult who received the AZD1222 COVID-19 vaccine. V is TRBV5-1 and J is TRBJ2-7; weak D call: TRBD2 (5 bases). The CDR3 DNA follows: TGCGCCAGCAGCCCGACCGGGAACAGAAACTACGAGCAGTACTTC. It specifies CASSPTGNRNYEQYF.